This T cell receptor beta chain was retrieved from a study of cytomegalovirus exposure and HLA in healthy donors. The study, taken as a whole, reports: Sequencing likely produced, as an artifact, a cluster of highly shared sequence variants.

On this clone itself: Its specificity is unknown.

Per germline, CDR1 SGHAT and CDR2 FQNNGV. V was shortened by 5 bases and J by 3 bases, with 10 bases between the two germline ends. The CDR3 loop spans 14 amino acids. PCR involved 60 Vbeta and 13 Jbeta primers. The method was immunoSEQ multiplex PCR; TCRdb's version includes in-frame clones alone and lacks a portion of them. The top ten clones hold about 1.5% of a sample with 150,000 to 200,000 clones, around 80% of them seen once. The origin of this receptor is a young woman in good health and CMV-seropositive. The chain uses TRBV11-2 and TRBJ2-2; maybe TRBD1 (6 bases). The sequencing sample was made of PBMCs. For the CDR3, the DNA is TGTGCCAGCAGCCATACAGGGTACACCGGGGAGCTGTTTTTT. Protein: CASSHTGYTGELFF.